A single T cell receptor (beta chain) is shown here with its context. Antigen: not known. From germline, CDR1 is SEHNR and CDR2 FQNEAQ (reference sequence). The CDR3 spans 13 residues. V was trimmed by 7 bases and J by 0 bases, leaving 6 bases between them. The entry originates in a study of Ad26.COV2.S vaccination and SARS-CoV-2 variants. Overall study context: The authors gave Ad26.COV2.S intramuscularly, either once or twice 56 days apart.

TCRdb's copy holds only in-frame clones and misses some; the assay was immunoSEQ multiplex PCR. The sample has about 410,000 clones; 75% to 90% are singletons. Treatment reported: 15 to 20 received Ad26.COV2.S at low or high dose, single or two shots; roughly five received placebo; per-sample allocation not given. Following the first vaccine or placebo injection, samples were taken on day 63. Immunization relied on an Ad26 vector, which expressed Wuhan-strain SARS-CoV-2 spike. Study-level findings and limits: Substantial response breadth was reportedly seen for spike-specific CD8+ and CD4+ T cells after vaccination. The study found higher spike-specific TCR breadth in vaccine than placebo recipients.

This sequence joins TRBV7-9 and TRBJ1-4; possible D gene TRBD1, 5 bases. The sequence was obtained from a person aged 18-65 years who received the Ad26.COV2.S COVID-19 vaccine or a placebo. Specimen: peripheral blood, collected in a trial of Ad26.COV2.S vaccine versus placebo. The CDR3 DNA follows: TGTGCCAGCATGGACACAACTAATGAAAAACTGTTTTTT. Its protein is CASMDTTNEKLFF.